This is a list of T cell receptor beta chains from one sample in a study of PD-L1 blockade in urothelial cancer. Repertoires were generated with immunoSEQ multiplex PCR, while TCRdb's copy carries only in-frame clones and drops some. The sample lists 55,000 to 70,000 clones, around 80% occurring once. Sequences were derived from PBMCs, sampled around atezolizumab (anti-PD-L1) treatment. All receptors derive from a man in his sixties or seventies with urothelial cancer. The CDR3 runs from the conserved cysteine through the conserved F or W. A D gene is named only where the DNA matches it firmly. Rows give clone size only sometimes, using once, few, many, or a class for an expanded clone.

V gene	J gene	clone size	D gene	CDR3 DNA	CDR3 protein
TRBV28	TRBJ1-4	.	TRBD1	TGTGCCAGCAGTACACCCTACAGGGGGCGGGGTGAAAAACTGTTTTTT	CASSTPYRGRGEKLFF
TRBV30	TRBJ1-4	.	.	TGTGCCTGGAGTCAGGGGCAGATGGAAAAACTGTTTTTT	CAWSQGQMEKLFF
TRBV19	TRBJ2-1	.	TRBD1	TGTGCCAGTAGTCCTCGGCCCGGACAGGGGAAATACAATGAGCAGTTCTTC	CASSPRPGQGKYNEQFF
TRBV27	TRBJ2-7	.	TRBD2	TGTGCCAGCAGAAGGCGGGAGACGTCCTACGAGCAGTACTTC	CASRRRETSYEQYF
TRBV9	TRBJ1-6	.	.	TGTGCCAGCAGCGTAGCGGAGAATTCACCCCTCCACTTT	CASSVAENSPLHF
TRBV30	TRBJ1-5	.	.	TGTGCCTGGAGTGGTAGCTGGGTCAATCAGCCCCAGCATTTT	CAWSGSWVNQPQHF
TRBV15	TRBJ2-3	.	TRBD2	TGTGCCACCAGCAGAGCTTATCCGGGACTAGCGGGAAGCACAGATACGCAGTATTTT	CATSRAYPGLAGSTDTQYF
TRBV28	TRBJ1-1	.	TRBD1	TGTGCCAGCAGAAAGGACAGGGGGCACACTGAAGCTTTCTTT	CASRKDRGHTEAFF
TRBV30	TRBJ2-3	.	TRBD2	TGTGCCTGGATTGATCTAGCGGGAGCCACAGATACGCAGTATTTT	CAWIDLAGATDTQYF
TRBV19	TRBJ2-7	.	TRBD2	TGTGCCAGTAGTACTAGCGGGAGATACGAGCAGTACTTC	CASSTSGRYEQYF
TRBV4-1	TRBJ1-3	.	.	TGCGCCAGCAGCCAATCTACAGAGACCGACTCTGGAAACACCATATATTTT	CASSQSTETDSGNTIYF
TRBV27	TRBJ1-1	.	.	TGTGCCAGCAGTTGGCAAATGAACACTGAAGCTTTCTTT	CASSWQMNTEAFF
TRBV10-2	TRBJ2-6	.	.	TGCGCCAGCAGTGCGGGGTATGACATCTCTGGGGCCAACGTCCTGACTTTC	CASSAGYDISGANVLTF
TRBV5-5	TRBJ2-2	few	.	TGTGCCAGCAGCTTCGCGACAGGCGCGAACACCGGGGAGCTGTTTTTT	CASSFATGANTGELFF
TRBV5-5	TRBJ2-5	.	.	TGTGCCAGCAACCCGCCGGTCGGGGTGGAGACCCAGTACTTC	CASNPPVGVETQYF
TRBV7-2	TRBJ2-3	.	.	TGTGCCAGCAGCTTAGATTACGGGAGCACAGATACGCAGTATTTT	CASSLDYGSTDTQYF
TRBV6-5	TRBJ2-2	.	TRBD1	TGTGCCAGCAGTTGGGGGACAGGGACGGTGACCGGGGAGCTGTTTTTT	CASSWGTGTVTGELFF
TRBV19	TRBJ2-3	.	TRBD1	TGTGCCAGTAGCCCGGACAGGGGTGGGGCAGATACGCAGTATTTT	CASSPDRGGADTQYF
TRBV7-6	TRBJ2-2	few	TRBD1	TGTGCCAGCAGCTTGACAGGGCGGACCGGGGAGCTGTTTTTT	CASSLTGRTGELFF
TRBV30	TRBJ2-1	.	TRBD2	TGTGCCTGGATAAGGACTAGCGGGTTCAATGAGCAGTTCTTC	CAWIRTSGFNEQFF
TRBV27	TRBJ2-2	.	.	TGTGCCAGCAGTTACTCGACAGGAAACACCGGGGAGCTGTTTTTT	CASSYSTGNTGELFF
TRBV30	TRBJ2-7	.	TRBD1	TGTGCCTGGAGTGTATGGACAGGCTACGAGCAGTACTTC	CAWSVWTGYEQYF
TRBV6-1	TRBJ2-5	few	.	TGTGCCAGCAGTGAATCTGGAGGGAGTGGTGAGACCCAGTACTTC	CASSESGGSGETQYF
TRBV27	TRBJ2-5	.	.	TGTGCCAGCAGCCTGACGACTAACCCCTACCAAGAGACCCAGTACTTC	CASSLTTNPYQETQYF
TRBV19	TRBJ1-5	once	.	TGTGCCAGTAGTATCCCCCCAGGGGACCTCCAGCATTTT	CASSIPPGDLQHF
TRBV19	TRBJ2-3	.	TRBD1	TGTGCCAGTAGTCCCTGGACAGGGACAGATACGCAGTATTTT	CASSPWTGTDTQYF
TRBV5-4	TRBJ2-1	.	.	TGTGCCAGCAGCGTTAGAATCTCCGGCAATGAGCAGTTCTTC	CASSVRISGNEQFF
TRBV6-5	TRBJ1-1	.	TRBD1	TGTGCCAGCAGGCGAACAGGGGGCGAGGGCACTGAAGCTTTCTTT	CASRRTGGEGTEAFF
TRBV10-3	TRBJ2-7	.	TRBD1	TGTGCCATCAGGCCCGGGACAGGGACATACGAGCAGTACTTC	CAIRPGTGTYEQYF
TRBV18	TRBJ1-2	.	TRBD1	TGTGCCAGCTCACCCCTACAGGGGAACTATGGCTACACCTTC	CASSPLQGNYGYTF